This record concerns one T cell receptor beta chain sequence. Its antigen target is currently unknown. No much larger clone exists at a distance of one base, and base qualities are not known. The intended sense of this specimen's time point label: cycle 2 day 1 (C2D1) of nivolumab. Every trial patient had relapsed following autologous stem cell transplantation, and prior brentuximab vedotin exposure was what differed among cohorts A, B and C. A total of fewer than 65 patients with relapsed/refractory classical Hodgkin lymphoma made up the trial cohort, and each patient's best overall response was complete response, partial response or progressive disease. In the multi-cohort phase II CheckMate 205 trial, trial patients received single-agent nivolumab. An independent review committee assessed best overall response by applying the 2007 International Working Group response criteria. Trial PBMCs were collected immediately before nivolumab initiation (C1D1) and during therapy at cycle 2 day 1 and cycle 4 day 1. After peripheral blood was drawn into 8 mL Vacutainer Cell Preparation Tubes, PBMCs were isolated by centrifugation and then cryopreserved.

Genomic DNA was extracted with the Qiagen DNeasy kit from unsorted PBMCs and from negatively selected CD4+ and CD8+ fractions. Using primers that anneal to V and J segments, immunoSEQ multiplex PCR amplified the TCR beta CDR3 regions. A synthetic immune receptor repertoire was used to minimize amplification bias, and any remaining bias was removed computationally after sequencing. In the original analysis: Custom Python scripts were used to quantify repertoire diversity as the Shannon entropy index. The unsorted, CD4+ and CD8+ repertoires were each analyzed separately, with the exception of combined analyses, where CD4+ and CD8+ sequences were merged in silico. A clone was considered expanded if an increase in frequency of at least 2-fold after treatment relative to C1D1 was found, and a pseudocount of 0.5 was applied to clones undetected at baseline. Clones with 0 or 1 copy at C1D1 were defined as singleton clones, while clones with 2 or more copies were defined as non-singleton clones. Clones expanded in unsorted samples were annotated as CD4+, CD8+ or unknown by matching protein sequences in sorted samples from the same patient. Wilcoxon tests were applied to paired samples to test diversity changes from C1D1 to C4D1. As stored in TCRdb, this immuneACCESS dataset retains in-frame rearrangements with V and J assigned. A fraction of the clones does not appear; measured against another copy, unresolved V genes explain less than half of the discrepancy, and the remainder lacks a known reason. V, J and clone size are taken as reported in that table, and D and trimming were inferred from the DNA itself. This sample gives 50,000 to 75,000 clones in total; about 88% of them show up just once. Under 6% of the sample rests with the top ten.

The data are from a study of PD-1 blockade in classical Hodgkin lymphoma (TCRdb year 2020). In terms of the full investigation: Nivolumab dosing was 3 mg/kg intravenously every 2 weeks, continuing until either disease progression or unacceptable toxicity. The study used TCR beta sequencing and CyTOF to define a peripheral blood immune signature of response to PD-1 blockade in classical Hodgkin lymphoma.

Summary of the overall study and its limitations: Diversity was lower in patients who began nivolumab less than 1 year after ASCT, so these patients were left out of later analyses to avoid confounding by immune reconstitution. Among trial patients, those achieving complete response had baseline diversity similar to that of newly diagnosed patients, while diversity was significantly lower in partial responders and progressors. Newly diagnosed patients were reported to have lower baseline TCR diversity than healthy donors, and relapsed/refractory patients were reported to have lower baseline TCR diversity still. By C4D1, a significant rise was seen in CD4+ TCR diversity but not in CD8+ TCR diversity (p=0.0027 vs p=0.16), and the rise was most apparent among complete responders (p=0.02). The study was restricted to a single clinical trial cohort, and the causes of repertoire differences, possibly disease activity or prior therapy, were left undefined.

The specimen was peripheral blood mononuclear cells (PBMCs), collected before the second cycle of nivolumab. This TCR was recovered from a human donor with classical Hodgkin lymphoma.

In nucleotides, the sequence is TGCGCCAGCAGCTTAGCCGGGACAGGGGTTTACGAGCAGTACTTC. Translated, it reads CASSLAGTGVYEQYF. This chain is built from TRBV5-1 and TRBJ2-7, with 10 middle bases fitting TRBD1. From cysteine to phenylalanine, the CDR3 is 15 amino acids long. The only DNA kept is the CDR3, 45 bases in frame from the first base. V is trimmed back by 2 bases and J by 4 bases, and the junction contains 6 bases that no gene match accounts for. The germline V gene encodes CDR1 SGHRS and CDR2 YFSETQ. With all but the CDR3 taken from the reference TRBV5-1 and TRBJ2-7 genes, the full variable domain is: KAGVTQTPRYLIKTRGQQVTLSCSPISGHRSVSWYQQTPGQGLQFLFEYFSETQRNKGNFPGRFSGRQFSNSRSEMNVSTLELGDSALYLCASSLAGTGVYEQYFGPGTRLTVT.